These 15 T cell receptor beta chains came from one sample sequenced in a study of beta chain features in type 1 diabetes (dated by TCRdb to 2017 to 2018). The method behind the library was the immunoSEQ multiplex PCR assay. The High Capacity cDNA Reverse Transcription Kit was used to reverse transcribe all of the isolated RNA, meaning that expressed TCRB transcripts were what got sequenced. TCRdb holds this immuneACCESS table with in-frame rearrangements only. Some clones are missing; in checked studies, unresolved V genes explain under half, and the rest has no known cause. The sample table records a few hundred thousand clones; about 32% of these occur just once. Around 0.065% of the sample is held by the ten biggest clonotypes. The source material was naive CD4+ T cells from blood. Sample cell subset or site, as interpreted from the label and publication: true naive CD4+ T cells. These receptors came from a man aged 18 to 30 in good health.

The chain links TRBV7-2 to TRBJ2-1, with D perhaps TRBD1 (7 bases). In germline, CDR1 is SGHTA, CDR2 FQGNSA. This CDR3 region has 14 residues. V dropped 3 bases and J dropped 5 bases, with 11 bases sitting between them. The CDR3 DNA reads TGTGCCAGCAGCTTCGGGGGACAGAACAATGAGCAGTTCTTC. It codes for CASSFGGQNNEQFF.

This sequence joins TRBV6-5 and TRBJ2-5, with 7 bases that match TRBD1. V gave up 1 base and J gave up 0 bases; unmatched junction bases: 2. The germline gives CDR1 MNHEY, CDR2 SVGAGI. There are 15 residues in the CDR3. The CDR3 sequence: CASSYLTGNQETQYF. The CDR3 nucleotides read TGTGCCAGCAGTTACTTGACAGGGAACCAAGAGACCCAGTACTTC.

V and J are TRBV18 and TRBJ2-1, with 12 bases lining up with TRBD2. The CDR3 covers 15 residues. V lost 3 bases, J lost 9 bases, and 6 bases stayed unmatched. Germline assignment: CDR1 KGHSH and CDR2 LQKENI. The DNA for the CDR3 is TGTGCCAGCTCACCTTGGACTAGCGGGGATGGTGAGCAGTTCTTC. Its protein product is CASSPWTSGDGEQFF.

The rearrangement joins TRBV5-4 to TRBJ1-1; D gene unclear. The CDR3 is 12 residues long. Germline V CDR1 and CDR2: SGHNT, YYREEE (reference sequence). The V end lost 4 bases, the J end lost 5 bases, and 9 bases lay between the germline ends. The CDR3 loop is CASSPDLTEAFF. As DNA, the CDR3 is TGTGCCAGCAGCCCCGATTTAACTGAAGCTTTCTTT.

This chain links TRBV29-1 with TRBJ2-1; D gene ambiguous. The CDR3 consists of 13 residues. Germline lookup yields CDR1 SQVTM and CDR2 ANQGSEA. V was pared by 3 bases and J by 4 bases, with 10 bases between. For the CDR3, the DNA is TGCAGCGTTGAGACGGACGGTTACAATGAGCAGTTCTTC. This gives the protein CSVETDGYNEQFF.

V gene TRBV4-2 combines with J gene TRBJ2-7; the match to TRBD2 covers 8 bases. After removal of 0 bases from V and 6 bases from J, the junction contained 1 base not matched to a gene. The CDR3 covers 13 residues. Germline V gives CDR1 LGHNA, CDR2 YNFKEQ. CDR3 sequence: CASSQELAGEQYF. CDR3 nucleotide sequence: TGTGCCAGCAGCCAAGAGCTAGCGGGCGAGCAGTACTTC.

This chain joins TRBV11-2 and TRBJ2-7, with 7 bases aligning to TRBD2. V lost 4 bases to trimming and J lost 2 bases; unmatched junction nucleotides: 8. The germline V gene has CDR1 SGHAT and CDR2 FQNNGV. The CDR3 runs to 15 residues. CDR3: CASSSMRGSPYEQYF. The CDR3 nucleotides read TGTGCCAGCAGCTCGATGCGCGGGAGCCCCTACGAGCAGTACTTC.

J is TRBJ2-1 and V is TRBV10-3, with a weak D call TRBD1 (6 bases). The germline V gene has CDR1 ENHRY and CDR2 SYGVKD. This CDR3 has 14 amino acids. The V end lost 6 bases, the J end lost 9 bases, and 18 bases lay between the germline ends. The CDR3 protein is CAIRRGRGSSEQFF. The CDR3 DNA follows: TGTGCCATCAGAAGGGGCAGGGGCAGCAGTGAGCAGTTCTTC.

The sample holds a few counts of this clone. The gene calls are TRBV11-2 and TRBJ1-1; 8 bases match TRBD1. Per germline, CDR1 SGHAT and CDR2 FQNNGV. Unmatched junction bases numbered 6, after V lost 9 bases and J lost 3 bases. This CDR3 spans 13 amino acids. As DNA, the CDR3 is TGTGCCAGTCATCAGACAGGGGACACTGAAGCTTTCTTT. Amino acid sequence: CASHQTGDTEAFF.

This chain connects TRBV30 to TRBJ1-1, with 7 bases matching TRBD1. The germline gives CDR1 GTSNPN, CDR2 SVGIG (reference sequence). Unmatched junction bases numbered 5, after V lost 2 bases and J lost 2 bases. The CDR3 totals 14 residues. The CDR3 loop is CAWSRDSSNTEAFF. CDR3 nucleotides: TGTGCCTGGAGTCGGGACAGCTCAAACACTGAAGCTTTCTTT.

This clone was found a few times. V and J are TRBV27 and TRBJ1-2, with a possible D match to TRBD1 (6 bases). Per germline, CDR1 MNHEY and CDR2 SMNVEV (reference sequence). V was cut by 4 bases and J by 3 bases, with 12 bases left in between. The CDR3 contains 14 residues. CDR3 nucleotide sequence: TGTGCCAGCAGTTATCGGGACAACTACTATGGCTACACCTTC. Protein product: CASSYRDNYYGYTF.

V gene TRBV30 combines with J gene TRBJ2-7; tentative D call: TRBD2 (6 bases). CDR3 length: 14 residues. Trimming pared 5 bases from V and 1 base from J, leaving 15 bases between. CDR1 and CDR2 (germline): GTSNPN, SVGIG (reference sequence). CDR3: CAWDWAGTSYEQYF. For the CDR3, the DNA is TGTGCCTGGGACTGGGCGGGGACTTCCTACGAGCAGTACTTC.

This sequence joins TRBV19 and TRBJ2-1; possibly TRBD1 for D (6 bases). This CDR3 is 14 amino acids long. Per the germline V gene, CDR1 is LNHDA and CDR2 is SQIVND (reference sequence). Deletions cut 0 bases from V and 7 bases from J, with 10 bases between. CDR3 sequence reads: CASSIDRGGNEQFF. The CDR3, as DNA: TGTGCCAGTAGTATAGACAGGGGCGGGAATGAGCAGTTCTTC.

The chain recombines TRBV5-1 with TRBJ1-1; no reliable D call. CDR3 length equals 14 residues. Germline CDR1 and CDR2: SGHRS and YFSETQ. With 0 bases removed from V and 1 base from J, the gap between germline ends came to 7 bases. CDR3 sequence reads: CASSLAAGNTEAFF. CDR3 sequence (DNA): TGCGCCAGCAGCTTGGCCGCGGGGAACACTGAAGCTTTCTTT.

In DNA, the CDR3 is TGTGCCAGCAGCCAACTTTCCAAGGGGGAGACCCAGTACTTC. Its translation is CASSQLSKGETQYF. The chain couples TRBV14 to TRBJ2-5; D possibly corresponds to TRBD1 (5 bases). Germline CDR1 SGHDN, CDR2 FVKESK. This CDR3 comprises 14 residues. V shed 2 bases and J shed 5 bases, with 12 bases lying between them.